This TCR beta chain was captured in a study of metastatic and nonmetastatic thyroid tumors. This clone was found many times. Antigen: not known. The germline CDR1 and CDR2 sequences are SGHTA and FQGNSA. The CDR3 totals 13 residues. The ends were cut back, 3 bases at V and 8 bases at J, with 13 bases in the middle. In the source study's methods: Building a distant-metastasis classifier for papillary thyroid cancer drew on CDR3 differences across clinicopathological groups. TCRdb re-analyzed the PCR reads using MiXCR. These V and J calls rely on TCRdb rather than the paper's analysis. The sample contains approximately 38,000 clones, 17% of which appear only once. The entire patient cohort was treatment-naive prior to thyroid surgery. Overall study findings and caveats: Patients with malignant thyroid tumors reportedly had significantly higher TCR beta diversity than those with benign nodules, in blood and tumor.

Input material: tumor tissue. This receptor was taken from a female donor with papillary thyroid cancer or a benign thyroid nodule (not recorded which). Some clones in this sample may be carry-over from other donors' samples. The chain combines TRBV7-2 with TRBJ1-2; a possible D gene is TRBD1 (5 bases). CDR3 in amino acids: CASSFRDQRGYTF. The DNA for the CDR3 is TGTGCCAGCAGCTTCCGGGACCAGAGAGGCTACACCTTC.